This T cell receptor beta chain comes out of a study of T cells after yellow fever vaccination. In this sample, this clonotype turned up a few times. Its specificity is unknown. CDR1 SGHVS and CDR2 FQNEAQ come from the germline V gene. The CDR3 spans 15 residues. V shed 8 bases and J shed 6 bases, with 22 bases lying between them. Conversion of TCR transcripts into cDNA relied on 5'RACE template switching, which added a universal primer site and UMIs. TCRdb re-called the 5' RACE reads through MiXCR, storing one row per CDR3 protein. The data hold roughly 250,000 distinct CDR3 sequences, with roughly 13% observed a single time. Notes on the study in general: Boosting was followed by the reappearance of most primary-vaccination clones (about 96% CD4, about 90% CD8). Bulk-population clonotypes that are abundant could appear as contaminants in FACS-sorted repertoires. A weaker secondary response peaked on day 5, the primary on day 15.

The source of this sequence is a man under 40 who received the YFV17D yellow fever vaccine. The V gene is TRBV7-8, the J gene TRBJ1-2; the D is unclear. The sample in question was CD4+ T cells sorted from PBMCs, obtained 45 days after the yellow fever booster vaccination. CDR3 residues: CASGYRALSSNGYTF. CDR3 nucleotide sequence: TGTGCCAGCGGTTACCGGGCCCTGAGTTCTAATGGCTACACCTTC.